This record covers a single T cell receptor (beta chain). Other DNA sequences of this sample code for an identical CDR3. As originally analysed: Scientists estimated how many nucleated cells there were by amplifying reference gene primers. Sequencing was performed with immunoSEQ multiplex PCR; in TCRdb, only in-frame clones are kept and a portion is missing. The V and J calls and the clone size are those of that table, but D and trimming were determined from the DNA. The sample shows about 370,000 clones, over 75% of them seen only once. This sample was included in a study of blood T cell repertoires in COVID-19. About the study: In each case, the material was cDNA or gDNA derived from T cells, B-cell-depleted T cells, or PBMCs.

Recruits, aged roughly 18 to 90 years, lived in 24 US areas. Either two negative PCRs, clearance, or symptom resolution qualified Cohort 3 donors as recovered. The CDR3 runs 15 residues. Germline values: CDR1 SGDLS, CDR2 YYNGEE. The V and J ends lost 3 bases and 4 bases, in that order; junction bases with no gene match: 2. The sample consisted of PBMCs or T cells enriched from blood (not recorded which). The chain is built from TRBV9 and TRBJ1-4, with TRBD1 identical over 11 bases. The receptor comes from a man younger than 35 who had recovered from COVID-19. CDR3 in DNA: TGTGCCAGCAGCGAAGGGACAGGGGGTAATGAAAAACTGTTTTTT. It codes for CASSEGTGGNEKLFF.